The 3 T cell receptor beta chains below were found in one sample sequenced in a study of early T cells in non-severe SARS-CoV-2 infection. Via MiXCR, TCRdb re-called the 5' RACE reads, giving one row per CDR3 protein. The table records approximately 71,000 distinct CDR3 sequences, approximately 13% of them present only once. Sequencing used whole blood, obtained at baseline. All receptors come from an adult who was a healthcare worker with PCR-confirmed SARS-CoV-2 infection or an uninfected control (not recorded which).

This clonotype was seen more than once but under ten times. V gene TRBV11-2 combines with J gene TRBJ2-5; 8 positions agree with TRBD1. This CDR3 is built from 15 residues. J gave up 2 bases and V 4 bases, and 6 bases lay outside the gene matches. Germline V gives CDR1 SGHAT, CDR2 FQNNGV. The CDR3 DNA reads TGTGCCAGCAGCTCCCGGGACAGGCTACAAGAGACCCAGTACTTC. Its translation is CASSSRDRLQETQYF.

This clonotype has at least ten counts. The V and J genes are TRBV7-9 and TRBJ1-6; TRBD1 is a possible D gene (6 bases). This CDR3 region has 16 residues. CDR1 and CDR2 from the germline V gene are SEHNR and FQNEAQ (reference sequence). V lost 5 bases to trimming and J lost 6 bases, with 17 bases between them. The CDR3 loop reads CASSRDGTFGNSPLHF. As DNA, the CDR3 is TGTGCCAGCAGCCGAGACGGGACATTCGGTAATTCACCCCTCCACTTT.

This clonotype was seen a few times. J is TRBJ2-1 and V is TRBV9, with 7 bases matching TRBD2. This CDR3 contains 12 residues. CDR1 and CDR2 (germline): SGDLS, YYNGEE. V was pared by 4 bases and J by 10 bases, with 5 bases of the junction left unmatched. The CDR3 DNA reads as TGTGCCAGCAGCCCCCGGGGACTAGAGCAGTTCTTC. This translates into CASSPRGLEQFF.